This is a list of T cell receptor beta chains from one sample in a study of Graves' ophthalmopathy and Graves' hyperthyroidism. TCRdb reanalysed the multiplex PCR reads using MiXCR and keeps one entry per CDR3 protein. The sample includes roughly 420,000 distinct CDR3 sequences, more than 20% seen only once; the top ten take approximately 3%. Source material: peripheral blood. The origin of the receptors is a woman aged 18 to 35 with stable Graves' hyperthyroidism. The CDR3 runs from the conserved cysteine through the conserved F or W. A D gene is named only where the DNA matches it firmly. The size of a clone is reported for some rows only, either as once, few or many, or as a class for expanded clones.

>14|TRBV6-1|few|TRBJ1-2|.
TGTGCCAGCACCCCGACCGGCGGGTTCTATGGCTACACCTTC
CASTPTGGFYGYTF
>13|TRBV3-1|.|TRBJ1-1|.
TGTGCCAGCAAGGCGCTGTTGAACACTGAAGCTTTCTTT
CASKALLNTEAFF
>14|TRBV7-3|many|TRBJ1-1|.
TGTGCCAGCAGCCCCACGACAGGGAACACTGAAGCTTTCTTT
CASSPTTGNTEAFF
>13|TRBV11-2|many|TRBJ2-6|.
TGTGCCAGCAGCACTTGGGGGGCCAACGTCCTGACTTTC
CASSTWGANVLTF
>17|TRBV30|many|TRBJ2-7|.
TGTGCCTGGATTTTCACCGGGACGCCTGGATTCCCCTACGAGCAGTACTTC
CAWIFTGTPGFPYEQYF
>15|TRBV7-9|many|TRBJ1-2|TRBD1
TGTGCCAGCAGCCCGGGACAGCAGCCTAACTATGGCTACACCTTC
CASSPGQQPNYGYTF
>14|TRBV15|.|TRBJ2-7|.
TGTGCCACCAGCTTCCATAAGGCTGGTTACGAGCAGTACTTC
CATSFHKAGYEQYF
>12|TRBV27|many|TRBJ1-6|.
TGTGCCAGCAGTTTACAGGGTTCACCCCTCCACTTT
CASSLQGSPLHF
>14|TRBV28|.|TRBJ2-2|.
TGTGCCAGCAGTCGACAGTGGAACACCGGGGAGCTGTTTTTT
CASSRQWNTGELFF
>15|TRBV5-1|few|TRBJ2-5|TRBD1
TGCGCCAGCAGCTCACTACAGGGGTACCAAGAGACCCAGTACTTC
CASSSLQGYQETQYF
>17|TRBV6-2/TRBV6-3|.|TRBJ1-1|TRBD1
TGTGCCAGCAGTTTGGACAGGGGGCTAGGTCCCAACACTGAAGCTTTCTTT
CASSLDRGLGPNTEAFF
>12|TRBV28|many|TRBJ2-5|.
TGTGCCAGCAGTTCGAACGGCGAGACCCAGTACTTC
CASSSNGETQYF
>17|TRBV6-4|many|TRBJ1-1|TRBD1
TGTGCCAGCAGTAGGAGACAGGGGTCGGCAATGAACACTGAAGCTTTCTTT
CASSRRQGSAMNTEAFF
>13|TRBV7-2|few|TRBJ2-7|.
TGTGCCAGCAGCGACAAATGGGACTACGAGCAGTACTTC
CASSDKWDYEQYF
>14|TRBV12-3/TRBV12-4|many|TRBJ2-7|.
TGTGCCAGCAGTTCCCGCGGCGGGACCTACGAGCAGTACTTC
CASSSRGGTYEQYF
>14|TRBV3-1|few|TRBJ1-2|.
TGTGCCAGCAGCCAGGTAGGCAGGGCGGATGGCTACACCTTC
CASSQVGRADGYTF
>12|TRBV29-1|many|TRBJ1-1|.
TGCAGCGGGGGGGTTTGGAACACTGAAGCTTTCTTT
CSGGVWNTEAFF
>13|TRBV6-5|many|TRBJ1-2|TRBD1
TGTGCCAGCAACAGGGGGAAGGACTATGGCTACACCTTC
CASNRGKDYGYTF
>10|TRBV28|.|TRBJ2-5|.
TGTGCCAGCGATTTAGAGACCCAGTACTTC
CASDLETQYF
>13|TRBV19|.|TRBJ1-1|TRBD1
TGTGCCAGTAGTGCCCTACAGGGGTCTGAAGCTTTCTTT
CASSALQGSEAFF
>15|TRBV13|many|TRBJ1-2|TRBD1
TGTGCCAGCAGCCGGGGACAGGGTCGGTCGGATGGCTACACCTTC
CASSRGQGRSDGYTF
>15|TRBV10-2|many|TRBJ2-7|TRBD2
TGCGCCAGCAAACCCGGGACTAGCGGGACCTACGAGCAGTACTTC
CASKPGTSGTYEQYF